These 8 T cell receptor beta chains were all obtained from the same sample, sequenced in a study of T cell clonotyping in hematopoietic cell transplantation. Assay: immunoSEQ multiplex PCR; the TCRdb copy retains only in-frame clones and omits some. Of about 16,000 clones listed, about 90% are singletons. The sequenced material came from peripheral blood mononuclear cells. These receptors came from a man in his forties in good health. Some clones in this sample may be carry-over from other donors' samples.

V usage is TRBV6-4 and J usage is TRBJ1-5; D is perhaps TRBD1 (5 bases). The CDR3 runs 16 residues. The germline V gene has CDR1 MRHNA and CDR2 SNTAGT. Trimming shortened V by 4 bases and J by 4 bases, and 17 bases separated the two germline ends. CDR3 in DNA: TGTGCCAGCAGTGGGGGCGGAGGGTTGGGAAATCAGCCCCAGCATTTT. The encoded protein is CASSGGGGLGNQPQHF.

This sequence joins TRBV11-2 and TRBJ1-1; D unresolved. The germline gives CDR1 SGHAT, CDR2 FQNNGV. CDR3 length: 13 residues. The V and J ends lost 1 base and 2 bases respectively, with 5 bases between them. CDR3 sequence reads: CASSLVGNTEAFF. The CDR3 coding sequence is TGTGCCAGCAGCTTAGTCGGCAACACTGAAGCTTTCTTT. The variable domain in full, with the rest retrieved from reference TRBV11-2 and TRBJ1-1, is EAGVAQSPRYKIIEKRQSVAFWCNPISGHATLYWYQQILGQGPKLLIQFQNNGVVDDSQLPKDRFSAERLKGVDSTLKIQPAKLEDSAVYLCASSLVGNTEAFFGQGTRLTVV.

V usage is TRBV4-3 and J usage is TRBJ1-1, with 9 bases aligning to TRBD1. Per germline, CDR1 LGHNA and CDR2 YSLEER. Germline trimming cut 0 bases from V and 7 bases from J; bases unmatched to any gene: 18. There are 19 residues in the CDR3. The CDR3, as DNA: TGCGCCAGCAGCCAAGAGATAGGGGGTGGGGACAGGGTTATCGATGAAGCTTTCTTT. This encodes CASSQEIGGGDRVIDEAFF.

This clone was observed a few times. CDR3 bases: TGTGCCACCACATCCGGTGACAGGGGCGAAGAGCAGTACTTC. This sequence encodes CATTSGDRGEEQYF. The chain joins TRBV21-1 to TRBJ2-7; the DNA was not used to check the table's D call, TRBD1. TRBV21-1 is designated a pseudogene. The CDR3 runs to 14 residues.

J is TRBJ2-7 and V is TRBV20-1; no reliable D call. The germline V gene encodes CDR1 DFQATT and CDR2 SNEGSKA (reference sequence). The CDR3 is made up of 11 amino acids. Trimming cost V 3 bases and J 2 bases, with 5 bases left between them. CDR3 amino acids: CSASDTYEQYF. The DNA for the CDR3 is TGCAGTGCTAGTGACACCTACGAGCAGTACTTC.

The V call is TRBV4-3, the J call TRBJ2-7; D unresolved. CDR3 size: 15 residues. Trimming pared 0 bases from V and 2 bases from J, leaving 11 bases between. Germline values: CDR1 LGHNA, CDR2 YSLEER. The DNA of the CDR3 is TGCGCCAGCAGCCAAGATCAGCACAAAGCCTACGAGCAGTACTTC. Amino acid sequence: CASSQDQHKAYEQYF.

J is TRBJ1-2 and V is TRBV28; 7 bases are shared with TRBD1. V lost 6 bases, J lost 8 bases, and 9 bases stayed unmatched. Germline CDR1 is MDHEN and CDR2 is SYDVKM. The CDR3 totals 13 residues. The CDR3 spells CASSPNRGWGYTF. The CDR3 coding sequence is TGTGCCAGCAGCCCGAACAGGGGATGGGGCTACACCTTC.

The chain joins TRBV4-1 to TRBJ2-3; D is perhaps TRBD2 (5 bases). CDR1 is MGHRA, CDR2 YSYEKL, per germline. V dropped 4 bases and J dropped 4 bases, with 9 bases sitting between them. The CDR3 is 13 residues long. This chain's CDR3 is CASSPPAADTQYF. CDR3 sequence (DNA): TGCGCCAGCAGCCCACCAGCGGCAGATACGCAGTATTTT.